Listed below are T cell receptor beta chains from one sample, sequenced in a study of OX40 agonist ivuxolimab in advanced cancers. Sequenced by immunoSEQ multiplex PCR; TCRdb stores in-frame clones only, minus some. The top ten clones hold about a quarter of a sample with roughly 61,000 clones, over 80% of them seen once. This specimen consisted of CD4+ or CD8+ T cells sorted from blood, obtained in a trial of the OX40 agonist ivuxolimab. These receptors all stem from an adult with an advanced solid tumor such as melanoma, head and neck, liver or kidney cancer. The CDR3 runs from the conserved cysteine through the conserved F or W. The order of the fields is V gene, J gene, clone size, D gene, CDR3 DNA, CDR3 protein. A D gene is named only where the DNA matches it firmly. Clone size is given for some rows only: seen once, a few or many times, or a class if the clone is expanded.

TRBV28	TRBJ1-1	.	TRBD1	TGTGCCAGCAGTTTAGCCGGACAGGGGTTTGAAGCTTTCTTT	CASSLAGQGFEAFF
TRBV4-3	TRBJ2-1	.	.	TGCGCCAGCAGCCAAGATCTCCCTTCACCTCCGGGCTACAATGAGCAGTTCTTC	CASSQDLPSPPGYNEQFF
TRBV10-3	TRBJ2-3	once	.	TGTGCCATCAGTGAGTCGAGCACAGATACGCAGTATTTT	CAISESSTDTQYF
TRBV19	TRBJ1-5	.	.	TGTGCCAGTAGTATGGGGCAGGGTACGTCCCAGCATTTT	CASSMGQGTSQHF
TRBV30	TRBJ1-5	.	.	TGTGCCTGGAGTGTAAGGTCAGGGCTTCAGCCCCAGCATTTT	CAWSVRSGLQPQHF
TRBV29-1	TRBJ2-1	.	.	TGCAGCGTTCGGACTCTTAACAATGAGCAGTTCTTC	CSVRTLNNEQFF
TRBV5-4	TRBJ1-1	.	.	TGTGCCAGCAGCCCAGGCCTCAACACTGAAGCTTTCTTT	CASSPGLNTEAFF
TRBV19	TRBJ1-5	.	.	TGTGCCAGTAATGTCTGGGAGAATCAGCCCCAGCATTTT	CASNVWENQPQHF
TRBV13	TRBJ1-6	.	TRBD1	TGTGCCAGCAGCTTACTAGGACAGGCGAATTCACCCCTCCACTTT	CASSLLGQANSPLHF
TRBV28	TRBJ2-3	.	TRBD2	TGTGCCACCTTCGGGAGGGGGGACTATACGCAGTATTTT	CATFGRGDYTQYF
TRBV10-3	TRBJ2-7	.	.	TGTGCCATCAGTGACGGCGACGAGCAGTACTTC	CAISDGDEQYF
TRBV28	TRBJ1-5	.	.	TGTGCCGAAAGTTTATGGGGGCAGCCCCAGCATTTT	CAESLWGQPQHF
TRBV6-5	TRBJ2-1	once	.	TGTGCCAGCAGTTACTCCTTGGGGTCCTACAATGAGCAGTTCTTC	CASSYSLGSYNEQFF
TRBV5-4	TRBJ2-3	.	.	TGTGCCAGCAGCTTGGATGGGGGGCTAGGCACAGATACGCAGTATTTT	CASSLDGGLGTDTQYF
TRBV28	TRBJ1-5	.	TRBD1	TGTGCCAGCAGCCACAGGGGTAGCAATCAGCCCCAGCATTTT	CASSHRGSNQPQHF
TRBV10-3	TRBJ2-5	.	.	TGTGCCATCAGTGAGGGCGGGGGCGCAGAGACCCAGTACTTC	CAISEGGGAETQYF
TRBV11-3	TRBJ1-1	.	.	TGTGCCAGCAGCTCCTACGGCGTGAACACTGAAGCTTTCTTT	CASSSYGVNTEAFF
TRBV11-2	TRBJ2-1	.	TRBD2	TGTGCCAGCAGCTTGTACAGCGGGATGGGCGATGAGCAGTTCTTC	CASSLYSGMGDEQFF
TRBV5-5	TRBJ1-1	once	.	TGTGCCAGCAGCCCGCCGACCGAGAACACTGAAGCTTTCTTT	CASSPPTENTEAFF
TRBV5-6	TRBJ2-2	.	.	TGTGCCAGCAGCTTCCGGTCGGGACATCTAGGCGGGGAGCTGTTTTTT	CASSFRSGHLGGELFF
TRBV18	TRBJ1-2	.	.	TGTGCCAGCTCACCACCAATGAGAGGACCCTATGGCTACACCTTC	CASSPPMRGPYGYTF
TRBV4-2	TRBJ2-1	.	TRBD2	TGTGCCAGCAGCCAAGGGACTAGCGGGAGCTACAATGAGCAGTTCTTC	CASSQGTSGSYNEQFF
TRBV29-1	TRBJ2-1	.	TRBD2	TGCAGCGTTGGGCTAGCGGACTACAATGAGCAGTTCTTC	CSVGLADYNEQFF
TRBV28	TRBJ1-3	.	.	TGTGCCAGCAGTTTACTGGTTTTGGGCTCTGGAAACACCATATATTTT	CASSLLVLGSGNTIYF
TRBV15	TRBJ1-1	.	TRBD1	TGTGCCACCAGCAGACCGACAGGGTATCGTCGTACCACTGAAGCTTTCTTT	CATSRPTGYRRTTEAFF
TRBV11-2	TRBJ2-3	.	TRBD2	TGTGCCAGCAGCTTAGTTAGGTCCCGACTAGCGGCCACAGATACGCAGTATTTT	CASSLVRSRLAATDTQYF
TRBV4-3	TRBJ2-1	.	.	TGCGCCAGCAGCCAAGGCCTGATCTCCTACAATGAGCAGTTCTTC	CASSQGLISYNEQFF
TRBV28	TRBJ2-2	.	TRBD2	TGTGCCAGCTCCCTAGCGGGACCCACCGGGGAGCTGTTTTTT	CASSLAGPTGELFF
TRBV30	TRBJ1-2	.	.	TGTGCCTGGAGTGACGGAGTGGGGGGTGACTATGGCTACACCTTC	CAWSDGVGGDYGYTF
TRBV29-1	TRBJ1-2	.	TRBD1	TGCAGCGTTATTGTGGTGGACAGGGGCTCTCAGACGGGCTACACCTTC	CSVIVVDRGSQTGYTF
TRBV5-1	TRBJ2-5	.	.	TGCGCCAGCAGCGACCAAGAGACCCAGTACTTC	CASSDQETQYF
TRBV11-1	TRBJ2-1	.	TRBD2	TGTGCCAGCAGCTTAATTGGTGCGGGAGAGGAGTTCTTC	CASSLIGAGEEFF
TRBV28	TRBJ1-6	.	.	TGTGCCAGCAGTTTCGCAGCCGACAGCCTCTTTAGCTCCTATAATTCACCCCTCCACTTT	CASSFAADSLFSSYNSPLHF
TRBV11-3	TRBJ2-1	.	.	TGTGCCAGCAGCTTAGAAGGAGCCCTTTTAGGGGATGAGCAGTTCTTC	CASSLEGALLGDEQFF
TRBV6-5	TRBJ1-1	.	TRBD1	TGTGCCAGCAAGGGACAGGGATTTACTGAAGCTTTCTTT	CASKGQGFTEAFF
TRBV7-9	TRBJ2-1	.	.	TGTGCCAGCAGCTCCCGGGGCCATTGGGACAATGAGCAGTTCTTC	CASSSRGHWDNEQFF
TRBV15	TRBJ1-5	.	TRBD1	TGTGCCACCAGCGGGACAACCGAGACAGGGGGTGGACAGCCCCAGCATTTT	CATSGTTETGGGQPQHF
TRBV7-9	TRBJ2-2	.	TRBD1	TGTGCCAGCAGCTTAGTGCAAACAGGGGCCGGGGAGCTGTTTTTT	CASSLVQTGAGELFF
TRBV29-1	TRBJ1-1	.	TRBD1	TGCAGCGTTAGTAAGGACAGGCTTGCTGAAGCTTTCTTT	CSVSKDRLAEAFF
TRBV7-3	TRBJ2-2	.	.	TGTGCCAGCAGCCGGAGGGCAAACACCGGGGAGCTGTTTTTT	CASSRRANTGELFF
TRBV9	TRBJ1-1	.	.	TGTGCCAGCAGCAGTTGGGGGAACGAAGCTTTCTTT	CASSSWGNEAFF
TRBV20-1	TRBJ2-3	.	.	TGCAGGCCATTGTCCCCAGATACGCAGTATTTT	CRPLSPDTQYF
TRBV28	TRBJ1-2	once	.	TGTGCCAGCAGTTTAGGATCGGAGGGGGACTATGGCTACACCTTC	CASSLGSEGDYGYTF
TRBV9	TRBJ1-5	.	.	TGTGCCAGCAGCCAGGGCGTATACTATCAGCCCCAGCATTTT	CASSQGVYYQPQHF
TRBV9	TRBJ1-1	.	TRBD1	TGTGCCAGCAGCGCAACGTGGGGACAGACACATGACATGAACACTGAAGCTTTCTTT	CASSATWGQTHDMNTEAFF
TRBV6-5	TRBJ1-2	.	.	TGTGCCAGCAGTTATAGTTCAGGGCCCGATGGCTACACCTTC	CASSYSSGPDGYTF
TRBV7-3	TRBJ2-5	.	.	TGTGCCAGCAGCTTATCTCGGGACTCCTCAGAGACCCAGTACTTC	CASSLSRDSSETQYF